The rows below give T cell receptor beta chains drawn from one sample of a study of control samples from healthy donors and cancer patients. Assay: immunoSEQ multiplex PCR; the TCRdb copy retains only in-frame clones and omits some. Of 55,000 to 65,000 clones in the sample, around 87% were seen once. Material for sequencing was PBMCs. The origin of the receptors is a woman aged 55-69 years with lung cancer. CDR3s include the opening cysteine and the closing phenylalanine or tryptophan. The order of the fields is CDR3 DNA, CDR3 protein, V gene, clone size, D gene, J gene. D genes are given only for firm matches. Part of the rows lack a size; the others show once, few, many or a class for expanded clones.

TGTGCCAGCAGCCGGAATACGGGGGTTCAAGAGACCCAGTACTTC,CASSRNTGVQETQYF,TRBV7-9,few,NA,TRBJ2-5
TGTGCCAGCAGTTTTAGCGGGGGTACATATGAGCAGTTCTTC,CASSFSGGTYEQFF,TRBV5-5,once,TRBD2,TRBJ2-1
TGCGCCACCGCCTTTGCCGGGACAGGGGGCTACACTGAAGCTTTCTTT,CATAFAGTGGYTEAFF,TRBV5-1,NA,TRBD1,TRBJ1-1
TGTGCCAGCTCACCTTCGACAGGGAACACTGAAGCTTTCTTT,CASSPSTGNTEAFF,TRBV18,NA,NA,TRBJ1-1
TGTGCCATCAGTGAGTCGAACGAGGGGAAGGTAGCTTTCTTT,CAISESNEGKVAFF,TRBV10-3,NA,NA,TRBJ1-1
TGCGCCAGCAGCTTGGGACCTAGCGGAAGCCAAGAGACCCAGTACTTC,CASSLGPSGSQETQYF,TRBV5-1,NA,TRBD2,TRBJ2-5
TGTGCCAGCTGTATGAGTCTTAAAGATAACTATGGCTACACCTTC,CASCMSLKDNYGYTF,TRBV6-5,NA,NA,TRBJ1-2
TGTGCCAGCAGTTCGACAGGGGAATTTGAAGCTTTCTTT,CASSSTGEFEAFF,TRBV6-6,medium-sized,TRBD1,TRBJ1-1
TGTGCCAGCAGCCAATTTCGGGGAAGGGGCACAGATACGCAGTATTTT,CASSQFRGRGTDTQYF,TRBV14,NA,NA,TRBJ2-3
TGCGCCAGCAGCTTAGCTAGCGGGGGGGCTCTGTCGGAGACCCAGTACTTC,CASSLASGGALSETQYF,TRBV5-1,NA,TRBD2,TRBJ2-5
TGTGCCAGCAGCTCTGGAGGCAATAGCAATCAGCCCCAGCATTTT,CASSSGGNSNQPQHF,TRBV5-4,NA,NA,TRBJ1-5
TGTGCCAGCAGTGAAGTGGGCTCGCGCACTGAAGCTTTCTTT,CASSEVGSRTEAFF,TRBV6-1,once,NA,TRBJ1-1
TGCAGTGCTAGTCTAGCGGGGGGGCGGAGTGAGCAGTTCTTC,CSASLAGGRSEQFF,TRBV20-1,once,TRBD2,TRBJ2-1
TGTGCCAGCAGCCCGTCCGGGACAGCCTACGAGCAGTACTTC,CASSPSGTAYEQYF,TRBV11-2,NA,TRBD1,TRBJ2-7